These T cell receptor beta chains were read from a single sample in a study of blood T cell repertoires in COVID-19. TCRdb's copy holds only in-frame clones and misses some; the assay was immunoSEQ multiplex PCR. The table includes 250,000 to 300,000 clones, around 90% detected once. The source material was peripheral blood. These receptor sequences come from a woman between 50 and 59 years old with COVID-19, enrolled during active disease. CDR3s include the opening cysteine and the closing phenylalanine or tryptophan. D genes are given only for firm matches. A row's size may be missing; if present it is once, few, many or a size class.

d_gene	v_gene	j_gene	abundance	CDR3aa	CDR3nt
TRBD1	TRBV9	TRBJ1-4	.	CASSVGVTRGLNEKLFF	TGTGCCAGCAGCGTAGGAGTCACGAGGGGGCTTAATGAAAAACTGTTTTTT
TRBD2	TRBV6-2/TRBV6-3	TRBJ2-1	.	CASSYPRTGGYNEQFF	TGTGCCAGCAGTTACCCTAGGACGGGAGGGTACAATGAGCAGTTCTTC
.	TRBV29-1	TRBJ2-5	.	CSVERGIQETQYF	TGCAGCGTTGAAAGGGGGATACAAGAGACCCAGTACTTC
TRBD1	TRBV7-3	TRBJ1-2	.	CASSLSPGGYGYTF	TGTGCCAGCAGCTTATCGCCAGGGGGATATGGCTACACCTTC
TRBD2	TRBV5-4	TRBJ2-5	.	CASSLEVSGRGETQYF	TGTGCCAGCAGCTTGGAGGTTAGCGGGAGAGGGGAGACCCAGTACTTC
TRBD2	TRBV29-1	TRBJ2-2	.	CSVEEFSGSTGELFF	TGCAGCGTTGAAGAATTCAGCGGGAGCACCGGGGAGCTGTTTTTT
TRBD2	TRBV2	TRBJ2-1	.	CASSEQSGSSYNEQFF	TGTGCCAGCAGTGAACAAAGCGGGAGCTCCTACAATGAGCAGTTCTTC
.	TRBV7-2	TRBJ1-5	.	CASSASSGNQPQHF	TGTGCCAGCAGCGCAAGTTCGGGCAATCAGCCCCAGCATTTT
.	TRBV5-4	TRBJ2-1	.	CASSTGLNEQFF	TGTGCCAGCAGCACGGGACTCAATGAGCAGTTCTTC
.	TRBV11-3	TRBJ2-1	.	CASSPEWSSYNEQFF	TGTGCCAGCAGCCCGGAGTGGAGCTCCTACAATGAGCAGTTCTTC
.	TRBV5-8	TRBJ1-1	few	CASSLEGQTTEAFF	TGTGCCAGCAGCTTGGAAGGACAGACCACTGAAGCTTTCTTT
.	TRBV29-1	TRBJ1-1	.	CSVDNIGGQRQNTEAFF	TGCAGCGTCGACAATATAGGCGGACAAAGACAGAACACTGAAGCTTTCTTT
TRBD2	TRBV9	TRBJ2-1	.	CASSFLYGTSGRGEQFF	TGTGCCAGCAGCTTCCTGTACGGGACTAGCGGGAGGGGTGAGCAGTTCTTC
TRBD1	TRBV6-5	TRBJ2-2	.	CATSPGTGDTGELFF	TGTGCCACCTCCCCCGGGACAGGAGACACCGGGGAGCTGTTTTTT
TRBD1	TRBV30	TRBJ1-2	.	CAWRSRGVGGYTF	TGTGCCTGGAGAAGCAGGGGGGTCGGAGGCTACACCTTC
.	TRBV13	TRBJ2-1	few	CASRTRGGVGREQFF	TGTGCCAGCAGGACTCGAGGCGGGGTTGGGCGTGAGCAGTTCTTC
.	TRBV5-1	TRBJ1-2	.	CASSSPPGRSGYTF	TGCGCCAGCAGCTCCCCCCCGGGAAGAAGTGGCTACACCTTC
TRBD1	TRBV18	TRBJ2-6	.	CASSLTLGQGASGANVLTF	TGTGCCAGCTCGCTAACCTTGGGACAGGGGGCTTCTGGGGCCAACGTCCTGACTTTC
TRBD1	TRBV14	TRBJ1-2	.	CASSPRQGLLYGYTF	TGTGCCAGCAGCCCTCGACAGGGCCTCCTCTATGGCTACACCTTC
.	TRBV5-1	TRBJ2-3	.	CASSLSGGSTDTQYF	TGCGCCAGCAGCTTGTCTGGCGGTAGCACAGATACGCAGTATTTT
TRBD1	TRBV11-3	TRBJ2-6	.	CASSSGTGGSGANVLTF	TGTGCCAGCAGCTCCGGGACAGGGGGCTCTGGGGCCAACGTCCTGACTTTC
.	TRBV27	TRBJ1-1	.	CASSPWGGANTEAFF	TGTGCCAGCAGCCCATGGGGGGGAGCAAACACTGAAGCTTTCTTT
TRBD1	TRBV28	TRBJ1-4	once	CASKHSRDSLNEKLFF	TGTGCCAGCAAACACAGTCGGGACAGCTTAAATGAAAAACTGTTTTTT
.	TRBV6-1	TRBJ2-4	.	CASSEGWVGTRAKNIQYF	TGTGCCAGCAGTGAAGGATGGGTCGGGACACGGGCCAAAAACATTCAGTACTTC
.	TRBV11-3	TRBJ2-5	once	CASSRGGETQYF	TGTGCCAGCTCCCGTGGGGGGGAGACCCAGTACTTC
TRBD2	TRBV5-4	TRBJ2-7	.	CASTSGGSSYEQYF	TGTGCCAGCACGTCGGGAGGGAGCTCCTACGAGCAGTACTTC
TRBD1	TRBV30	TRBJ2-5	.	CAWSGGYPTGITVETQYF	TGTGCCTGGAGTGGGGGTTATCCGACAGGGATAACCGTAGAGACCCAGTACTTC
TRBD2	TRBV5-4	TRBJ2-3	.	CASSAMGTSGRQEDTQYF	TGTGCCAGCAGCGCAATGGGGACTAGCGGGAGACAGGAAGATACGCAGTATTTT
TRBD2	TRBV11-2	TRBJ2-7	.	CASSLESGLGSFYEQYF	TGTGCCAGCAGCTTAGAATCAGGACTAGGTTCTTTCTACGAGCAGTACTTC
TRBD1	TRBV18	TRBJ1-1	.	CASSPTGQSRGATEAFF	TGTGCCAGCTCACCCACGGGACAGAGCCGAGGAGCCACTGAAGCTTTCTTT
.	TRBV4-2	TRBJ1-1	.	CASSQDRGHTEAFF	TGTGCCAGCAGCCAAGACAGGGGTCACACTGAAGCTTTCTTT
TRBD2	TRBV7-6	TRBJ2-7	.	CASSGTSGTYEQYF	TGTGCCAGCAGTGGGACTAGCGGTACCTACGAGCAGTACTTC
TRBD2	TRBV20-1	TRBJ2-2	once	CSASSGRATGELFF	TGCAGTGCTAGTTCCGGGAGGGCTACCGGGGAGCTGTTTTTT
.	TRBV18	TRBJ2-7	once	CASSPGTGAYEQYF	TGTGCCAGCTCACCCGGGACGGGAGCCTACGAGCAGTACTTC
.	TRBV3-1/TRBV3-2	TRBJ2-2	.	CASSQDSRGTGELFF	TGTGCCAGCAGCCAAGATTCACGGGGAACCGGGGAGCTGTTTTTT
.	TRBV21-1	TRBJ1-4	.	CASKLKQVGEKLFF	TGTGCCAGCAAGCTGAAACAGGTAGGGGAAAAACTGTTTTTT
.	TRBV9	TRBJ1-2	.	CASGLDSSSDGYTF	TGTGCCAGCGGGTTGGACAGCTCATCCGATGGCTACACCTTC
TRBD1	TRBV19	TRBJ1-2	.	CASSAVTVDRGNYGYTF	TGTGCCAGTAGTGCGGTTACGGTGGACAGGGGGAACTATGGCTACACCTTC
.	TRBV12-3/TRBV12-4	TRBJ2-3	.	CASSLRGTDTQYF	TGTGCCAGCAGTTTGCGAGGCACAGATACGCAGTATTTT
TRBD2	TRBV6-4	TRBJ2-3	.	CASSEAGTSGMDTQYF	TGTGCCAGCAGCGAGGCCGGGACTAGCGGGATGGATACGCAGTATTTT
.	TRBV19	TRBJ1-5	.	CASSSLPRVLGNQPQHF	TGTGCCAGTAGTAGCCTTCCGAGAGTCCTCGGCAATCAGCCCCAGCATTTT
TRBD2	TRBV25-1	TRBJ2-5	.	CASSEGGLETQYF	TGTGCCAGCAGTGAGGGAGGGCTCGAGACCCAGTACTTC
.	TRBV6-4	TRBJ2-2	.	CASSDSADTNTGELFF	TGTGCCAGCAGTGACTCTGCGGACACTAACACCGGGGAGCTGTTTTTT
.	TRBV20-1	TRBJ1-1	.	CSATLVTEAFF	TGCAGTGCTACCCTCGTTACTGAAGCTTTCTTT
.	TRBV19	TRBJ2-2	.	CASSTGNTGELFF	TGTGCCAGTAGTACGGGGAACACCGGGGAGCTGTTTTTT
TRBD1	TRBV5-1	TRBJ2-3	.	CASSPMLRQGRTDTQYF	TGCGCCAGCAGCCCTATGCTCAGACAGGGGCGCACAGATACGCAGTATTTT
TRBD2	TRBV11-2	TRBJ2-2	.	CASSWRTSGRSGELFF	TGTGCCAGCAGCTGGAGGACTAGCGGGAGGAGCGGGGAGCTGTTTTTT
.	TRBV5-4	TRBJ2-7	.	CASSGGDNSYEQYF	TGTGCCAGCAGCGGGGGGGACAACTCCTACGAGCAGTACTTC
.	TRBV5-1	TRBJ2-7	.	CASNQGGSGEQYF	TGCGCCAGCAACCAGGGGGGAAGTGGCGAGCAGTACTTC
TRBD1	TRBV19	TRBJ1-5	.	CASTGGQGNQPQHF	TGTGCCAGTACGGGGGGACAGGGCAATCAGCCCCAGCATTTT
.	TRBV2	TRBJ2-5	.	CASSDWGRETQYF	TGTGCCAGCAGTGATTGGGGGCGGGAGACCCAGTACTTC
TRBD1	TRBV19	TRBJ1-6	.	CASSIGVQGIVNSPLHF	TGTGCCAGTAGTATTGGCGTACAGGGGATAGTAAATTCACCCCTCCACTTT
TRBD1	TRBV6-5	TRBJ2-1	.	CASRGGWGDNEQFF	TGTGCCAGCAGAGGGGGCTGGGGTGACAATGAGCAGTTCTTC